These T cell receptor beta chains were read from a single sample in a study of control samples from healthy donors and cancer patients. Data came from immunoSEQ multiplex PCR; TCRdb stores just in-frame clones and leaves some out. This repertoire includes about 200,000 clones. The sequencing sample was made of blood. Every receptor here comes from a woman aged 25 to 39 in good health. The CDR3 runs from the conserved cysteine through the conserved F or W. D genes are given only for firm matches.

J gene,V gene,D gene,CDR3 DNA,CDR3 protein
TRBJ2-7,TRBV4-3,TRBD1,TGCGCCAGAGGACAGGTCCGATTGTACGAGCAGTACTTC,CARGQVRLYEQYF
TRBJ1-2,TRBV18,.,TGTGCCAGCTCAACATTAGGAAATATAGGTGGTGGCTACACCTTC,CASSTLGNIGGGYTF
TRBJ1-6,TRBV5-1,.,TGCGCCAGCAGCTTGGACCGGAATTCACCCCTCCACTTT,CASSLDRNSPLHF
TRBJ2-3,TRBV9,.,TGTGCCAGCACGGGGGGCGTGTCAGATACGCAGTATTTT,CASTGGVSDTQYF
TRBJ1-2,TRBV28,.,TGTGCCAGCAGAACCGGATCGGGCTATGGCTACACCTTC,CASRTGSGYGYTF
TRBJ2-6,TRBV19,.,TGTGCCAGTAGTACGTCTGGCTCTGGGGCCAACGTCCTGACTTTC,CASSTSGSGANVLTF
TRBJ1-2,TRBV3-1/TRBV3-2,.,TGTGCCAGCAGCCTACAGGGTACCGATGGCTACACCTTC,CASSLQGTDGYTF
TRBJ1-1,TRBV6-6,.,TGTGCCAGCAGGCCAGGGACTAGCACTGAAGCTTTCTTT,CASRPGTSTEAFF
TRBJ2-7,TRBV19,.,TGTGCCAGTAGTATGGGGACTCCCTCTGAGGCAAGGCAGTACTTC,CASSMGTPSEARQYF
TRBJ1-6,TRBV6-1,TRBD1,TGTGCCAGCAGTGCTTTTCTAAGTGGGGGACAGAGGAATTCACCCCTCCACTTT,CASSAFLSGGQRNSPLHF